One sample yielded the 5 T cell receptor beta chains listed below, sequenced in a study of cytomegalovirus exposure and HLA in healthy donors. PCR employed 60 Vbeta and 13 Jbeta primers. Repertoires were generated with immunoSEQ multiplex PCR, while TCRdb's copy carries only in-frame clones and drops some. The table lists under 250,000 clones, around three quarters of them singletons. Sequenced material: PBMCs. These receptors were obtained from a man in his thirties or forties in good health and CMV-seronegative.

This chain joins TRBV6-1 and TRBJ2-1, with 7 nucleotides matching TRBD2. The germline gives CDR1 MNHNS, CDR2 SASEGT. This CDR3 spans 14 amino acids. Trimming took 1 base from V and 6 from J; bases not matched to a gene: 3. The CDR3 protein is CASSEVWTSNEQFF. Here the CDR3 DNA reads TGTGCCAGCAGTGAAGTATGGACTAGCAATGAGCAGTTCTTC.

The CDR3 DNA is TGTGCCATCAGTACCTCTAGCGGGAGGGCCGTAGATACGCAGTATTTT. This codes for CAISTSSGRAVDTQYF. The V call is TRBV10-3, the J call TRBJ2-3, with 12 bases matching TRBD2. V was clipped by 5 bases and J by 5 bases; unmatched bases: 8. Germline V lookup: CDR1 ENHRY, CDR2 SYGVKD. The CDR3 runs to 16 residues.

This chain uses TRBV5-1 with TRBJ2-7; no firm D call. The germline V gene has CDR1 SGHRS and CDR2 YFSETQ. Trimming cost V 0 bases and J 0 bases, with 7 bases left between them. The CDR3 loop spans 14 amino acids. The CDR3 DNA follows: TGCGCCAGCAGCTTGGGGCAGTCCTCCTACGAGCAGTACTTC. Its protein is CASSLGQSSYEQYF.

The sample holds a few counts of this clone. The chain links TRBV5-1 to TRBJ1-1; maybe TRBD1 (6 bases). This CDR3 region has 14 residues. V was clipped by 4 bases and J by 2 bases, with 12 bases between them. CDR1 and CDR2 (germline): SGHRS, YFSETQ. CDR3 bases: TGCGCCAGCAGCCCCTGGACAGAAAACACTGAAGCTTTCTTT. Translated: CASSPWTENTEAFF.

V usage is TRBV7-2 and J usage is TRBJ2-3; 10 bases map to TRBD2. V trimming: 1 base; J trimming: 0 bases; junction bases outside the gene matches: 1. The CDR3 is made up of 16 amino acids. Per germline, CDR1 SGHTA and CDR2 FQGNSA. The CDR3 sequence: CASSLELAGSTDTQYF. CDR3 bases: TGTGCCAGCAGCTTAGAACTAGCGGGGAGCACAGATACGCAGTATTTT.